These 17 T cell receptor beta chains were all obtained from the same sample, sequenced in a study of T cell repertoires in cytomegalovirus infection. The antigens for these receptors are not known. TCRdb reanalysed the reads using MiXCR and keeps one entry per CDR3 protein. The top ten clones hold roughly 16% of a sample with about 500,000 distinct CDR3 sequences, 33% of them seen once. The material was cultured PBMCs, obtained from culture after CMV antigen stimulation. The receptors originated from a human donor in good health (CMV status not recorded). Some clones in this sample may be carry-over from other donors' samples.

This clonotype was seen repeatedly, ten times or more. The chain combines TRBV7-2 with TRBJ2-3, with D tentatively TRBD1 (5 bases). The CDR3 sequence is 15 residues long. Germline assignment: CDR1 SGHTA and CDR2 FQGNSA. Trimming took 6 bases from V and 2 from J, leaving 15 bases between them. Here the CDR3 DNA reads TGTGCCAGCAGACCCTCAGGGAACCCCACAGATACGCAGTATTTT. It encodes CASRPSGNPTDTQYF.

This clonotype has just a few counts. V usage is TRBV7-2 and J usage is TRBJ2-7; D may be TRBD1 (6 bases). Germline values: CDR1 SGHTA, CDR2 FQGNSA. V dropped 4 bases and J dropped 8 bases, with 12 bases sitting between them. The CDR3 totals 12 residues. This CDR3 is CASSWSGDQQYF. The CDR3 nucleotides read TGTGCCAGCAGCTGGTCAGGGGACCAGCAGTACTTC.

CDR3 protein: CASTLREVFNTGELFF. The CDR3 region has the DNA TGTGCCAGTACCCTGAGGGAGGTTTTTAACACCGGGGAGCTGTTTTTT. The chain is built from TRBV19 and TRBJ2-2, with D tentatively TRBD2 (6 bases). Trimming took 7 bases from V and 2 from J, leaving 17 bases between them. The germline V gene encodes CDR1 LNHDA and CDR2 SQIVND (reference sequence). The CDR3 covers 16 residues.

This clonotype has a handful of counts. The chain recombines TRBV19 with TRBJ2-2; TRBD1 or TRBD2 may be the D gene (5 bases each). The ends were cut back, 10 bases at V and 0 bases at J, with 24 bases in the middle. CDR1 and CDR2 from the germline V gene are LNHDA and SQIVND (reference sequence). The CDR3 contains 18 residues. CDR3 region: CAIRAVHQGAPNTGELFF. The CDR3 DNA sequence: TGTGCCATCCGCGCCGTACATCAGGGAGCTCCGAACACCGGGGAGCTGTTTTTT.

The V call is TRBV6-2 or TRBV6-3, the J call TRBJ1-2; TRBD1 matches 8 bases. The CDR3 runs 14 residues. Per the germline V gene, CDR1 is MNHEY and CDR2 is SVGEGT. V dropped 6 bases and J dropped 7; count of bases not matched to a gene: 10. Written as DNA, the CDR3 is TGTGCCAGCAGACAAACAGGGGGTACGGCTGGCTACACCTTC. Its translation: CASRQTGGTAGYTF.

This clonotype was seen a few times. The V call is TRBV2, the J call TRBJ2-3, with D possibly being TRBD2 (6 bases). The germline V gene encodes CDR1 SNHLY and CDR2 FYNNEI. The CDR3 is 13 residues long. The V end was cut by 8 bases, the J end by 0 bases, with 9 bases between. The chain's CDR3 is CASSRESTDTQYF. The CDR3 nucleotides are TGTGCCAGCTCCCGGGAGAGCACAGATACGCAGTATTTT.

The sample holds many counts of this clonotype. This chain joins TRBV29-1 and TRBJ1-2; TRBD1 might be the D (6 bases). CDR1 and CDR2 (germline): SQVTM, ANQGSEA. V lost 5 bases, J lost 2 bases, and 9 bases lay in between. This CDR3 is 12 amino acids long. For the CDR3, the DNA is TGCAGCGTTTATGGGGGCAACTATGGCTACACCTTC. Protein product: CSVYGGNYGYTF.

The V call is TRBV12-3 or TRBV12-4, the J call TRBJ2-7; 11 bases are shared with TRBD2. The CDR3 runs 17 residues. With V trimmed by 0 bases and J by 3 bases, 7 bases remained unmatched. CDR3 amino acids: CASSLASGTSGYYEQYF. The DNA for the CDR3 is TGTGCCAGCAGTTTAGCTTCCGGGACTAGCGGCTACTACGAGCAGTACTTC.

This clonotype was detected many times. DNA of the CDR3: TGCGCCAGCAGCCAAGATCGTGGGAGGAGCTCCTATAATTCACCCCTCCACTTT. The encoded protein is CASSQDRGRSSYNSPLHF. This chain uses TRBV4-1 with TRBJ1-6; no reliable D call. The CDR3 runs 18 residues. Germline-derived CDR1 and CDR2 are MGHRA and YSYEKL. Between the trimmed V and J ends, which lost 0 bases and 0 bases, there was a span of 12 bases.

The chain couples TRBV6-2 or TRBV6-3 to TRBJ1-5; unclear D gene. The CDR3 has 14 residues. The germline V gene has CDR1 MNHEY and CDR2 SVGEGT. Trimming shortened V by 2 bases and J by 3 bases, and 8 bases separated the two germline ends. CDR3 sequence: CASSYPGTNQPQHF. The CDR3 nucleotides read TGTGCCAGCAGTTACCCAGGAACCAATCAGCCCCAGCATTTT.

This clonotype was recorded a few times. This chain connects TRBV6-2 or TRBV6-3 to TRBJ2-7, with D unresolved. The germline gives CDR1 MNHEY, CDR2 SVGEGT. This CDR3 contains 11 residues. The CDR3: CVTGSTYEQYV. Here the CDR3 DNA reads TGTGTTACCGGCAGTACCTACGAGCAGTACGTC.

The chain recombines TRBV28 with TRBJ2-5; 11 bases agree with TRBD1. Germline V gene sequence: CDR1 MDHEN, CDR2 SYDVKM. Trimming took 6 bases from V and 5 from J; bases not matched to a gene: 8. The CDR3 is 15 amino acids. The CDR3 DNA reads TGTGCCAGCAGCGACTGGACAGGGGGCCGGGAGACCCAGTACTTC. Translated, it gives CASSDWTGGRETQYF.

The CDR3 loop reads CASSYQGDSSYEQYF. In nucleotides, the CDR3 is TGTGCCAGCAGTTACCAGGGGGACAGCTCCTACGAGCAGTACTTC. The chain is built from TRBV6-5 and TRBJ2-7, with 7 bases aligning to TRBD1. This CDR3 is built from 15 residues. CDR1 is MNHEY, CDR2 SVGAGI, per germline. V lost 2 bases, J lost 0 bases, and 4 bases stayed unmatched.

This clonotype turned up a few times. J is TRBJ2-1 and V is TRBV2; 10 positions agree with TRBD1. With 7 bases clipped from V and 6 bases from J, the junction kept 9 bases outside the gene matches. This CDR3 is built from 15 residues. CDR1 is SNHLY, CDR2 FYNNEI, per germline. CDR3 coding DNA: TGTGCCAGCAATAGACAGGGGGCTCAGAGCAATGAGCAGTTCTTC. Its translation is CASNRQGAQSNEQFF.

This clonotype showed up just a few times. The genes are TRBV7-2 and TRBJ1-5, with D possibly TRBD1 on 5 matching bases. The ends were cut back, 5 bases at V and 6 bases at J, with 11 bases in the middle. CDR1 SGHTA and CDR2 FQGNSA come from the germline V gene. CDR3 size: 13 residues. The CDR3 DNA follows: TGTGCCAGCAGCCGGGACGTTGGTCAGCCCCAGCATTTT. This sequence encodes CASSRDVGQPQHF. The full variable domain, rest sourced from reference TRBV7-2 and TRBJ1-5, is GAGVSQSPSNKVTEKGKDVELRCDPISGHTALYWYRQSLGQGLEFLIYFQGNSAPDKSGLPSDRFSAERTGGSVSTLTIQRTQQEDSAVYLCASSRDVGQPQHFGDGTRLSIL.

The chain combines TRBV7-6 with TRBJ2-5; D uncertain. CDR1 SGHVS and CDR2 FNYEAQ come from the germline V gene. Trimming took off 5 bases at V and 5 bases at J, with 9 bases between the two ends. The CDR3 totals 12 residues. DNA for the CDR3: TGTGCCAGCAGCACAGAGAGGGAGACCCAGTACTTC. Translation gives CASSTERETQYF.

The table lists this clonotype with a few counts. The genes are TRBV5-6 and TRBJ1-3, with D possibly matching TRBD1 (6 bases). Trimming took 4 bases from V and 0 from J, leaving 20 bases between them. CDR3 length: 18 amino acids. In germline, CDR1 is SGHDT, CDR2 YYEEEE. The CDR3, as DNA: TGTGCCAGCAGCCGAAGACCATCCGGGACAATCTCTGGAAACACCATATATTTT. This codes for CASSRRPSGTISGNTIYF. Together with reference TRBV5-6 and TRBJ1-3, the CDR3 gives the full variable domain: DAGVTQSPTHLIKTRGQQVTLRCSPKSGHDTVSWYQQALGQGPQFIFQYYEEEERQRGNFPDRFSGHQFPNYSSELNVNALLLGDSALYLCASSRRPSGTISGNTIYFGEGSWLTVV.